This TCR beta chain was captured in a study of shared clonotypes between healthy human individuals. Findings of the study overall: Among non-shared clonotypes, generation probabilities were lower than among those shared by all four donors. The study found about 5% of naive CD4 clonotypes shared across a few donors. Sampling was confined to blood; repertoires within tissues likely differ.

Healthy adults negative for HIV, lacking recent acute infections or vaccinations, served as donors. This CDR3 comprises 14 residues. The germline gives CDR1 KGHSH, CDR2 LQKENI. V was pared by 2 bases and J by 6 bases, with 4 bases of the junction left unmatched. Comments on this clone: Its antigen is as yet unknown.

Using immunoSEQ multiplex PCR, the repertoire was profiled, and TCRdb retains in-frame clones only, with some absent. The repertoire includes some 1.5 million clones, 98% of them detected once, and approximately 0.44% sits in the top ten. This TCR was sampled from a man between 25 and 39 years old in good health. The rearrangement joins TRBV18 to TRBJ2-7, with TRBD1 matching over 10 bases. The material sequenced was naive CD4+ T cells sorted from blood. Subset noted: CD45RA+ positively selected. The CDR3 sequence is CASSPGDRGGEQYF. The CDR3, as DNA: TGTGCCAGCTCACCAGGGGACAGGGGAGGCGAGCAGTACTTC.